A single sample is the source of the 26 T cell receptor beta chains below, sequenced in a study of blood T cell repertoires in COVID-19. Some clones are missing from TCRdb's copy, which holds only in-frame ones; the method was immunoSEQ multiplex PCR. The sample lists hundreds of thousands of clones, around nine tenths occurring once. Input material: peripheral blood. All receptors derive from a man aged 40-50 years with acute or convalescent COVID-19.

The chain couples TRBV29-1 to TRBJ1-1; 7 bases align to TRBD1. V dropped 6 bases and J dropped 4; count of bases not matched to a gene: 8. This CDR3 comprises 13 residues. Germline CDR1 SQVTM, CDR2 ANQGSEA. CDR3 coding DNA: TGCAGCGTGGGTGCGAGACAGGGCACTGAAGCTTTCTTT. Translated: CSVGARQGTEAFF. The full variable domain, in which reference TRBV29-1 and TRBJ1-1 provide the parts outside the CDR3, is SAVISQKPSRDICQRGTSLTIQCQVDSQVTMMFWYRQQPGQSLTLIATANQGSEATYESGFVIDKFPISRPNLTFSTLTVSNMSPEDSSIYLCSVGARQGTEAFFGQGTRLTVV.

The rearrangement links TRBV7-9 to TRBJ2-5; tentative D call: TRBD2 (7 bases). The CDR3 runs to 18 residues. Germline V CDR1 and CDR2: SEHNR, FQNEAQ (reference sequence). Trimming stripped 0 bases from V and 5 bases from J, with 22 bases between. The CDR3 bases are TGTGCCAGCAGCTTAGCACCCGGGAAGGGGGGGCCTTGGGAGACCCAGTACTTC. Its translation is CASSLAPGKGGPWETQYF.

The chain carries TRBV27 and TRBJ2-7; maybe TRBD2 (6 bases). The CDR3 consists of 16 residues. Trimming cost V 2 bases and J 4 bases, with 18 bases left between them. Germline V gene sequence: CDR1 MNHEY, CDR2 SMNVEV (reference sequence). Here the CDR3 DNA reads TGTGCCAGCAGTTTAAGCTCCGCAGGGAGGTCGTACGAGCAGTACTTC. Translating gives CASSLSSAGRSYEQYF.

The gene calls are TRBV9 and TRBJ2-3; the D gene is possibly TRBD1 (5 bases). Deletions cut 3 bases from V and 8 bases from J, with 13 bases between. The CDR3 runs 13 residues. Per germline, CDR1 SGDLS and CDR2 YYNGEE. The CDR3 DNA reads as TGTGCCAGCAGCGCTGGACATGGTGGTACGCAGTATTTT. Its translation: CASSAGHGGTQYF.

This clone came up once. This chain connects TRBV21-1 to TRBJ2-1; the table gives TRBD1 as D, unverified against the DNA. TRBV21-1 is marked as a pseudogene. The CDR3 length is 16 residues. CDR3 loop: CASSKSCNGKNNEQFF. CDR3 sequence (DNA): TGTGCCAGCAGCAAAAGTTGCAATGGCAAAAACAATGAGCAGTTCTTC.

The rearrangement links TRBV27 to TRBJ1-1, with 8 nucleotides matching TRBD1. Germline CDR1 MNHEY, CDR2 SMNVEV (reference sequence). After removal of 5 bases from V and 10 bases from J, the junction contained 6 bases not matched to a gene. This CDR3 has 12 residues. In DNA, the CDR3 is TGTGCCAGCAGTCAGGGGGCTCGAGGAGCTTTCTTT. This codes for CASSQGARGAFF.

The chain employs TRBV6-1 and TRBJ1-1; TRBD1 matches at 10 bases. V shed 0 bases, J shed 11 bases, and the junction held 9 bases outside the gene matches. The CDR3 totals 15 residues. Germline CDR1 MNHNS, CDR2 SASEGT. CDR3 loop: CASSEAQRQGAPAFF. The CDR3 nucleotides read TGTGCCAGCAGTGAAGCTCAAAGACAGGGGGCACCTGCTTTCTTT.

The V call is TRBV7-2, the J call TRBJ1-5; a possible D gene is TRBD1 (6 bases). CDR1 is SGHTA and CDR2 is FQGNSA in the germline V gene. This CDR3 region has 14 residues. Between the trimmed V and J ends, which lost 7 bases and 1 base, there was a span of 11 bases. The CDR3 nucleotides read TGTGCCAGCAATACAGGGTTGAGCAATCAGCCCCAGCATTTT. Its translation is CASNTGLSNQPQHF.

This chain links TRBV19 with TRBJ1-4; 9 bases fit TRBD1. Germline assignment: CDR1 LNHDA and CDR2 SQIVND (reference sequence). The V segment lost 6 bases and the J segment 8 bases; nucleotides outside the gene matches: 7. This CDR3 is 14 amino acids long. For the CDR3, the DNA is TGTGCCAGTAGGTTGGGGACAGGGTTCGAAAAACTGTTTTTT. It translates to CASRLGTGFEKLFF.

The chain employs TRBV6-6 and TRBJ2-4; the D gene is possibly TRBD1 (6 bases). Trimming took 6 bases from V and 8 from J, leaving 14 bases between them. The CDR3 consists of 13 residues. CDR1 is MNHNY, CDR2 SVGAGI, per germline (reference sequence). In nucleotides, the CDR3 is TGTGCCAGCAGCACGACAGGAAAGGACATTCAGTACTTC. It codes for CASSTTGKDIQYF.

J is TRBJ2-3 and V is TRBV7-8; a weak D match, TRBD2 (6 bases). V dropped 4 bases and J dropped 0 bases, with 11 bases sitting between them. Germline lookup yields CDR1 SGHVS and CDR2 FQNEAQ. The CDR3 extends over 15 amino acids. The CDR3: CASSSWEASTDTQYF. The CDR3, as DNA: TGTGCCAGCAGCTCCTGGGAGGCAAGCACAGATACGCAGTATTTT.

The genes are TRBV30 and TRBJ1-2; no reliable D call. Between the trimmed V and J ends, which lost 0 bases and 4 bases, there was a span of 6 bases. In germline, CDR1 is GTSNPN, CDR2 SVGIG (reference sequence). The CDR3 runs to 12 residues. DNA of the CDR3: TGTGCCTGGAGTGTCGGTGTCTATGGCTACACCTTC. Protein: CAWSVGVYGYTF.

This clone was observed a single time. The rearrangement uses TRBV6-6 and TRBJ2-3; 7 nucleotides line up with TRBD2. V was pared by 5 bases and J by 3 bases, with 11 bases of the junction left unmatched. Germline CDR1 is MNHNY and CDR2 is SVGAGI (reference sequence). There are 16 residues in the CDR3. The CDR3 region is CASSRPGWEGTDTQYF. In DNA, the CDR3 is TGTGCCAGCAGTCGTCCGGGTTGGGAGGGTACAGATACGCAGTATTTT.

The J gene is TRBJ1-2, the V gene TRBV2; a weak D match, TRBD1 (6 bases). From germline, CDR1 is SNHLY and CDR2 FYNNEI. V lost 1 base and J lost 7, with 10 bases in between. CDR3 length: 13 amino acids. The CDR3 nucleotides are TGTGCCAGCAGTGAAGACAGGGAAGGTGGCTACACCTTC. Translating gives CASSEDREGGYTF.

The V gene is TRBV5-6, the J gene TRBJ2-7; 9 positions match TRBD1. CDR1 and CDR2 (germline): SGHDT, YYEEEE. This CDR3 comprises 15 residues. V lost 3 bases and J lost 4; bases outside the gene matches: 8. CDR3 residues: CASSWQGQGLYEQYF. As DNA, the CDR3 is TGTGCCAGCAGCTGGCAAGGACAGGGGCTTTACGAGCAGTACTTC. The whole variable domain, filled in from reference TRBV5-6 and TRBJ2-7, reads DAGVTQSPTHLIKTRGQQVTLRCSPKSGHDTVSWYQQALGQGPQFIFQYYEEEERQRGNFPDRFSGHQFPNYSSELNVNALLLGDSALYLCASSWQGQGLYEQYFGPGTRLTVT.

V and J are TRBV7-2 and TRBJ1-3; 8 positions match TRBD1. The junction had 11 bases not matched to a gene; V was cut back by 1 base and J by 0 bases. Germline V gene sequence: CDR1 SGHTA, CDR2 FQGNSA. CDR3 length: 19 amino acids. The CDR3 loop is CASSLDHWDRSFSGNTIYF. For the CDR3, the DNA is TGTGCCAGCAGCTTAGACCACTGGGACAGGAGTTTCTCTGGAAACACCATATATTTT.

V gene TRBV6-5 combines with J gene TRBJ2-3; D uncertain. CDR1 MNHEY and CDR2 SVGAGI come from the germline V gene. Trimming cost V 5 bases and J 2 bases, with 11 bases left between them. This CDR3 is 14 amino acids long. The CDR3 nucleotides are TGTGCCAGCAGTCCCCTAGTGTCCACAGATACGCAGTATTTT. Translating it yields CASSPLVSTDTQYF.

The chain couples TRBV4-3 to TRBJ1-1, with TRBD1 matching over 7 bases. V dropped 1 base and J dropped 0; count of bases not matched to a gene: 8. CDR3 size: 17 residues. CDR1 is LGHNA and CDR2 is YSLEER in the germline V gene. The CDR3 here is CASSQGIGGGMNTEAFF. The CDR3 coding sequence is TGCGCCAGCAGCCAAGGGATAGGGGGCGGAATGAACACTGAAGCTTTCTTT.

The rearrangement links TRBV19 to TRBJ1-5; TRBD1 might be the D (6 bases). The CDR3 length is 15 residues. V shed 8 bases and J shed 7 bases, with 21 bases lying between them. CDR1 and CDR2 (germline): LNHDA, SQIVND (reference sequence). CDR3 sequence (DNA): TGTGCCAGTTCCGTAAGTGCGGGGGGGCACCAGCCCCAGCATTTT. Amino acids: CASSVSAGGHQPQHF.

The chain is built from TRBV6-5 and TRBJ2-3; 11 bases map to TRBD1. CDR3 length equals 14 residues. Germline values: CDR1 MNHEY, CDR2 SVGAGI. V gave up 6 bases and J gave up 6 bases; unmatched junction bases: 5. The CDR3 loop reads CASRTGTGGDTQYF. CDR3 sequence (DNA): TGTGCCAGCAGGACCGGGACAGGGGGTGATACGCAGTATTTT.

The gene calls are TRBV6-5 and TRBJ2-3; 7 positions agree with TRBD1. The trim removed 6 bases at V and 6 bases at J, leaving 6 bases unmatched. The CDR3 is 13 amino acids. Germline V gene lookup returns CDR1 MNHEY and CDR2 SVGAGI. The CDR3 DNA reads TGTGCCAGCAGAGGGACAGTCCTCGATACGCAGTATTTT. Encoded protein: CASRGTVLDTQYF.

The V and J genes are TRBV7-9 and TRBJ2-7, with D possibly TRBD2 on 7 matching bases. CDR3 length equals 15 residues. Germline V gene sequence: CDR1 SEHNR, CDR2 FQNEAQ (reference sequence). V was cut by 0 bases and J by 5 bases, with 14 bases left in between. The CDR3 nucleotides are TGTGCCAGCAGCTTAGCACGAGGGGGGGCAGACGAGCAGTACTTC. Amino acid sequence: CASSLARGGADEQYF.

This chain's CDR3 is CASSVVGSNTEAFF. CDR3 DNA sequence: TGTGCCAGCAGCGTAGTGGGCTCGAACACTGAAGCTTTCTTT. This chain links TRBV9 with TRBJ1-1, with D unresolved. The length of the CDR3 is 14 residues. Between the trimmed V and J ends, which lost 0 bases and 1 base, there was a span of 7 bases. Germline CDR1 and CDR2: SGDLS and YYNGEE.

This chain links TRBV12-2 with TRBJ2-1; the table's D call TRBD2 went unverified against the DNA. TRBV12-2 is a known pseudogene. The CDR3 is made up of 20 amino acids. The chain's CDR3 is CASRWVAQAGGRHSYNEQFF. DNA for the CDR3: TGTGCAAGTCGGTGGGTCGCTCAAGCGGGAGGGCGCCATTCTTACAATGAGCAGTTCTTC.

The rearrangement links TRBV6-5 to TRBJ1-2, with D possibly TRBD1 on 5 matching bases. There are 13 residues in the CDR3. Trimming stripped 8 bases from V and 1 base from J, with 11 bases between. The germline V gene encodes CDR1 MNHEY and CDR2 SVGAGI. The CDR3 loop is CASAREFNYGYTF. As DNA, the CDR3 is TGTGCCAGCGCCAGGGAATTTAACTATGGCTACACCTTC.

CDR3: CASSQGIGQGAGQPQHF. The CDR3 coding sequence is TGCGCCAGCAGCCAAGGAATTGGACAGGGGGCTGGCCAGCCCCAGCATTTT. The V call is TRBV4-1, the J call TRBJ1-5; 11 positions agree with TRBD1. The CDR3 length is 17 residues. J gave up 7 bases and V 1 base, and 9 bases lay outside the gene matches. Germline CDR1 MGHRA, CDR2 YSYEKL.